The entry that follows covers one T cell receptor beta chain sequence. The data are from a study of blood T cell repertoires in COVID-19. Study as a whole: Donors in the United States, Italy and Spain gave samples during acute or convalescent COVID-19.

Trimming removed 0 bases from V and 9 bases from J; junction bases left unmatched: 7. Germline loops: CDR1 MNHEY, CDR2 SMNVEV (reference sequence). The CDR3 is made up of 16 amino acids. Donors in Cohort 3 counted as recovered after two negative PCRs, clearance, or symptom resolution. Authors' methods: Nucleated cell counts were estimated from reference gene primer amplification. Produced via immunoSEQ multiplex PCR; TCRdb's table is partial and in-frame only. Clonal size and the V and J genes are those of that table, whereas D and trimming came from the DNA. The table has over 110,000 clones, over 70% seen once.

This receptor was taken from a man aged 60 to 69 who had recovered from COVID-19. Sequencing used PBMCs or T cells enriched from blood (not recorded which). The chain combines TRBV27 with TRBJ2-1; the match to TRBD2 covers 11 bases. As DNA, the CDR3 is TGTGCCAGCAGTTTATCTCCGGGACTAGCGGTCGGTGAGCAGTTCTTC. It encodes CASSLSPGLAVGEQFF.